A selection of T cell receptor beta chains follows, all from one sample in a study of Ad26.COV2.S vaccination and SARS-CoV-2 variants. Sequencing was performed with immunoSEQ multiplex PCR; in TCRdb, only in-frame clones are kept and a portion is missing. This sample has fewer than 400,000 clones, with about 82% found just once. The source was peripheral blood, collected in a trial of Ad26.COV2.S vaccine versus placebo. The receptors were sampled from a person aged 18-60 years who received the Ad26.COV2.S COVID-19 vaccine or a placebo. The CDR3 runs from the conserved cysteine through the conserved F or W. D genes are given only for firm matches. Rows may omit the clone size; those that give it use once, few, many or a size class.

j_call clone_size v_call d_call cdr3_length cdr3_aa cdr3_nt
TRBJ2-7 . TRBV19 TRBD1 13 CASRRTGRGEQYF TGTGCCAGTAGACGGACAGGGCGTGGCGAGCAGTACTTC
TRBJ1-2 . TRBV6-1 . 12 CASSEWGNGYTF TGTGCCAGCAGTGAGTGGGGGAATGGCTACACCTTC
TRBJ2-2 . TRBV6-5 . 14 CASSRHGDPGELFF TGTGCCAGCAGCCGACACGGGGACCCCGGGGAGCTGTTTTTT
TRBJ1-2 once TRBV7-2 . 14 CASSETQGVLGYTF TGTGCCAGCAGCGAGACTCAGGGAGTCTTGGGCTACACCTTC
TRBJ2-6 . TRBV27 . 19 CASSLLYSRVGSGANVLTF TGTGCCAGCAGTTTACTCTACTCCCGGGTAGGGAGTGGGGCCAACGTCCTGACTTTC
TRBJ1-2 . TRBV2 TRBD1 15 CASGQGPLVNYGYTF TGTGCCAGCGGACAGGGGCCTCTCGTGAACTATGGCTACACCTTC
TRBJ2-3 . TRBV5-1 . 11 CASSLGDTQYF TGCGCCAGCAGCTTGGGAGATACGCAGTATTTT
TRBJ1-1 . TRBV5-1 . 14 CASSLDRPNTEAFF TGCGCCAGCAGCTTGGACAGACCGAACACTGAAGCTTTCTTT
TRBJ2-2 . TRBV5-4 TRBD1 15 CASRSGTGGTGELFF TGTGCCAGCAGGTCCGGGACAGGGGGTACCGGGGAGCTGTTTTTT
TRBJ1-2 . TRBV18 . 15 CASSPPSQANYGYTF TGTGCCAGCTCACCACCGTCCCAGGCTAACTATGGCTACACCTTC
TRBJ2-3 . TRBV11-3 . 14 CASSPQGTTDTQYF TGTGCCAGCAGTCCCCAAGGGACAACAGATACGCAGTATTTT
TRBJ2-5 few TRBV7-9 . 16 CASSLDLGGDSKTQYF TGTGCCAGCAGCTTAGATTTGGGCGGGGATTCAAAGACCCAGTACTTC
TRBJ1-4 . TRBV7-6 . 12 CASSARGEKLFF TGTGCCAGCAGCGCCCGTGGGGAAAAACTGTTTTTT
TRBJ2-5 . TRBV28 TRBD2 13 CASSRGGAETQYF TGTGCCAGTTCACGGGGGGGCGCGGAGACCCAGTACTTC
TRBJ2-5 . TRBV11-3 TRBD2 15 CASSLEGLAEETQYF TGTGCCAGCAGCTTAGAGGGGCTAGCGGAAGAGACCCAGTACTTC
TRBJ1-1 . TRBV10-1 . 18 CASSEGNRATGLGTEAFF TGCGCCAGCAGTGAGGGGAACAGGGCAACAGGGCTGGGGACTGAAGCTTTCTTT
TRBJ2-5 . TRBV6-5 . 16 CASSYSLQGSRETQYF TGTGCCAGCAGTTACTCGCTTCAGGGAAGTCGGGAGACCCAGTACTTC
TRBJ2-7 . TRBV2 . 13 CASSEAGLDEQYF TGTGCCAGCAGTGAAGCGGGCCTCGACGAGCAGTACTTC
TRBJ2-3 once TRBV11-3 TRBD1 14 CASSRTGSTDTQYF TGTGCCAGCAGCCGGACAGGGAGCACAGATACGCAGTATTTT
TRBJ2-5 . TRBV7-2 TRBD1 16 CASSPRRTGGLETQYF TGTGCCAGCAGCCCGCGGCGGACAGGGGGCTTGGAGACCCAGTACTTC
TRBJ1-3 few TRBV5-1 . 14 CASSFGSLQNTIYF TGCGCCAGCAGCTTTGGGTCTCTCCAAAACACCATATATTTT
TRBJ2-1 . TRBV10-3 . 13 CAISLATYNEQFF TGTGCCATCTCCCTGGCCACCTACAATGAGCAGTTCTTC
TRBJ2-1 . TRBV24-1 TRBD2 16 CATSALASGGYNEQFF TGTGCCACCAGTGCCCTGGCTAGCGGGGGATACAATGAGCAGTTCTTC
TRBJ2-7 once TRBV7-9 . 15 CASSPEGTRVYEQYF TGTGCCAGCAGCCCAGAGGGCACAAGAGTCTACGAGCAGTACTTC